Below, 29 T cell receptor beta chains from the same sample are listed, as sequenced in a study of cytomegalovirus exposure and HLA in healthy donors. Use of 60 Vbeta and 13 Jbeta primers characterized the PCR. Only in-frame clones appear in the TCRdb table, and some are missing; sequencing was by immunoSEQ multiplex PCR. The repertoire holds about 130,000 clones, with about four fifths as singletons. Sequencing was performed on PBMCs. All receptors come from a woman aged 40-49 years in good health and CMV-seronegative.

This chain uses TRBV5-4 with TRBJ2-3; the match to TRBD2 covers 7 bases. V dropped 2 bases and J dropped 0; count of bases not matched to a gene: 0. The CDR3 totals 14 residues. Germline CDR1 reads SGHNT; CDR2 reads YYREEE (reference sequence). The CDR3 loop is CASSFSGSTDTQYF. DNA for the CDR3: TGTGCCAGCAGCTTTAGCGGGAGCACAGATACGCAGTATTTT.

The chain combines TRBV14 with TRBJ1-2, with D unresolved. CDR3 length equals 16 residues. Germline V gene data show CDR1 as SGHDN and CDR2 as FVKESK. The V gene lost 1 base and the J gene lost 2 bases, with 14 bases spanning the gap. CDR3 coding DNA: TGTGCCAGCAGCCAAGCGCGGGCCTCGGGGAACTATGGCTACACCTTC. Protein product: CASSQARASGNYGYTF.

In this sample, this clone turned up once. V is TRBV2 and J is TRBJ2-2; 14 positions agree with TRBD2. The CDR3 is 20 residues long. Germline trimming cut 4 bases from V and 1 base from J; bases unmatched to any gene: 11. CDR1 is SNHLY and CDR2 is FYNNEI in the germline V gene. The CDR3 protein is CASSAFTGTSGRLNTGELFF. The DNA for the CDR3 is TGTGCCAGCAGTGCCTTTACCGGGACTAGCGGGAGATTGAACACCGGGGAGCTGTTTTTT.

J is TRBJ2-7 and V is TRBV2; the match to TRBD1 covers 8 bases. Germline V lookup: CDR1 SNHLY, CDR2 FYNNEI. The V and J ends lost 7 bases and 7 bases, in that order; junction bases with no gene match: 9. The CDR3 totals 13 residues. CDR3 region: CASTGQGIGEQYF. For the CDR3, the DNA is TGTGCCAGCACCGGACAGGGAATAGGGGAGCAGTACTTC.

The gene calls are TRBV4-1 and TRBJ2-3; D possibly corresponds to TRBD2 (6 bases). Germline CDR1 is MGHRA and CDR2 is YSYEKL. CDR3 length: 17 residues. Trimming removed 1 base at V and 0 bases at J, with 14 bases between. The CDR3 coding sequence is TGCGCCAGCAGCCAAGCCCCCCTAGCGACTAGCACAGATACGCAGTATTTT. Translation gives CASSQAPLATSTDTQYF.

This chain connects TRBV29-1 to TRBJ2-3, with 8 bases matching TRBD2. With 0 bases clipped from V and 7 bases from J, the junction kept 12 bases outside the gene matches. The CDR3 contains 16 residues. Looked up from germline, CDR1 is SQVTM and CDR2 is ANQGSEA. The CDR3 protein is CSVEEEGLAGLYTQYF. DNA for the CDR3: TGCAGCGTTGAAGAAGAAGGGTTAGCGGGACTTTATACGCAGTATTTT.

This rearrangement joins TRBV15 to TRBJ1-4; D is unclear. Per the germline V gene, CDR1 is LNHNV and CDR2 is YYDKDF (reference sequence). The CDR3 covers 14 residues. The ends were cut back, 5 bases at V and 4 bases at J, with 11 bases in the middle. The CDR3 protein is CATSGPGSNEKLFF. In DNA, the CDR3 is TGTGCCACCAGCGGCCCCGGGAGTAATGAAAAACTGTTTTTT.

The chain couples TRBV12-5 to TRBJ1-5; the match to TRBD1 covers 9 bases. The CDR3 is 16 amino acids. The germline V gene encodes CDR1 LGHNT and CDR2 FRNRAP. The trim removed 0 bases at V and 4 bases at J, leaving 4 bases unmatched. CDR3 in DNA: TGTGCTAGTGGTTTGGTGCGGACAGGGGATAATCAGCCCCAGCATTTT. Amino acids: CASGLVRTGDNQPQHF.

The chain uses TRBV4-1 and TRBJ2-7; D might be TRBD2 (5 bases). The CDR3 is made up of 18 amino acids. The germline V gene has CDR1 MGHRA and CDR2 YSYEKL. V was clipped by 0 bases and J by 0 bases, with 18 bases between them. The CDR3 loop is CASSQDWALAHSSYEQYF. For the CDR3, the DNA is TGCGCCAGCAGCCAAGATTGGGCGCTAGCCCATAGCTCCTACGAGCAGTACTTC.

The V gene is TRBV5-1, the J gene TRBJ2-1, with 9 bases fitting TRBD2. Trimming cost V 6 bases and J 4 bases; bases outside gene matches: 5. The CDR3 loop spans 14 amino acids. Germline CDR1 reads SGHRS; CDR2 reads YFSETQ. CDR3 coding DNA: TGCGCCAGCAAGTGGACTAGCGAATACAATGAGCAGTTCTTC. This gives the protein CASKWTSEYNEQFF.

The chain uses TRBV4-2 and TRBJ1-2; TRBD1 agrees at 10 bases. Trimming at V came to 1 base and at J to 6 bases, leaving 2 bases not matched to a gene. Per the germline V gene, CDR1 is LGHNA and CDR2 is YNFKEQ. The CDR3 loop spans 14 amino acids. The CDR3 DNA sequence: TGTGCCAGCAGCCAAGTGGGACAGGGGAATGGCTACACCTTC. Translation: CASSQVGQGNGYTF.

The J gene is TRBJ1-1, the V gene TRBV2; 9 positions match TRBD1. The length of the CDR3 is 14 residues. The germline CDR1 and CDR2 sequences are SNHLY and FYNNEI. V was clipped by 7 bases and J by 4 bases; unmatched bases: 7. This CDR3 is CASTRGQGPTEAFF. The CDR3 DNA sequence: TGTGCCAGCACCCGCGGACAGGGGCCCACTGAAGCTTTCTTT.

The chain carries TRBV6-6 and TRBJ1-5; 7 nucleotides align to TRBD1. The length of the CDR3 is 16 residues. In germline, CDR1 is MNHNY, CDR2 SVGAGI (reference sequence). V lost 2 bases, J lost 5 bases, and 9 bases stayed unmatched. CDR3 coding DNA: TGTGCCAGCAGTTACCCAGCACCAGGGGGAGATCAGCCCCAGCATTTT. Translation gives CASSYPAPGGDQPQHF.

This clone appeared once. The gene calls are TRBV21-1 and TRBJ2-1; TRBD2, the table's D call, lacks a check against the DNA. TRBV21-1 represents a pseudogene. The CDR3 consists of 13 residues. The CDR3 protein is CASHASSYNEQFF. As DNA, the CDR3 is TGTGCCAGCCACGCGAGCTCCTACAATGAGCAGTTCTTC.

This chain connects TRBV13 to TRBJ2-7; possibly TRBD2 for D (6 bases). The V gene lost 3 bases and the J gene lost 3 bases, with 12 bases spanning the gap. Germline CDR1 and CDR2: PRHDT and FYEKMQ (reference sequence). This CDR3 spans 14 amino acids. This chain's CDR3 is CASSFGLNYYEQYF. DNA of the CDR3: TGTGCCAGCAGCTTTGGACTAAATTACTACGAGCAGTACTTC.

The chain carries TRBV28 and TRBJ2-7, with 9 positions matching TRBD1. The CDR3 consists of 19 residues. The J segment lost 0 bases and the V segment lost 2 bases, leaving 14 bases of the junction unmatched. Germline V gene data show CDR1 as MDHEN and CDR2 as SYDVKM. The CDR3 DNA sequence: TGTGCCAGCAGTTTACGACTGTGGACAGGGGCCGTTAGCTCCTACGAGCAGTACTTC. Its protein is CASSLRLWTGAVSSYEQYF.

The chain is built from TRBV5-1 and TRBJ2-2; TRBD1 matches at 8 bases. CDR1 is SGHRS, CDR2 YFSETQ, per germline. The CDR3 loop spans 14 amino acids. J gave up 3 bases and V 7 bases, and 5 bases lay outside the gene matches. Written as DNA, the CDR3 is TGCGCCAGCGGGGGGACAGGCGACACCGGGGAGCTGTTTTTT. Translation: CASGGTGDTGELFF. Variable domain in full (rest from reference TRBV5-1 and TRBJ2-2): KAGVTQTPRYLIKTRGQQVTLSCSPISGHRSVSWYQQTPGQGLQFLFEYFSETQRNKGNFPGRFSGRQFSNSRSEMNVSTLELGDSALYLCASGGTGDTGELFFGEGSRLTVL.

The rearrangement joins TRBV29-1 to TRBJ2-4; D call uncertain. The V end lost 6 bases, the J end lost 6 bases, and 9 bases lay between the germline ends. This CDR3 has 11 residues. Germline V CDR1 and CDR2: SQVTM, ANQGSEA. The CDR3 loop is CSVAEINIQYF. CDR3 bases: TGCAGCGTGGCGGAGATAAACATTCAGTACTTC.

V is TRBV2 and J is TRBJ1-5, with TRBD1 as a possible D gene (5 bases). The CDR3 spans 13 residues. The germline V and J ends were trimmed by 4 bases and 7 bases, with 11 bases remaining between them. The germline gives CDR1 SNHLY, CDR2 FYNNEI. The CDR3 loop is CASSAGWVQPQHF. CDR3 DNA: TGTGCCAGCAGTGCAGGGTGGGTCCAGCCCCAGCATTTT.

The chain joins TRBV28 to TRBJ2-1, with 7 bases aligning to TRBD2. This CDR3 region has 18 residues. In germline, CDR1 is MDHEN, CDR2 SYDVKM. V was clipped by 4 bases and J by 7 bases; unmatched bases: 19. Here the CDR3 reads CASSSPRGASGGGNEQFF. CDR3 coding DNA: TGTGCCAGCAGTTCCCCACGGGGAGCTAGCGGCGGTGGGAATGAGCAGTTCTTC.

This clone was observed a handful of times. The sample holds other DNA sequences that translate to the same CDR3. The rearrangement links TRBV2 to TRBJ2-5; no clear D gene. Germline values: CDR1 SNHLY, CDR2 FYNNEI. The germline V and J ends were trimmed by 3 bases and 5 bases, with 4 bases remaining between them. The CDR3 loop spans 11 amino acids. CDR3 sequence (DNA): TGTGCCAGCAGTGATCGGGAGACCCAGTACTTC. Its protein is CASSDRETQYF.

The CDR3 DNA sequence: TGTGCCAGCAGTTCAGTAGCTAGCAATCAGCCCCAGCATTTT. Its translation is CASSSVASNQPQHF. V gene TRBV6-5 combines with J gene TRBJ1-5, with no clear D. Per germline, CDR1 MNHEY and CDR2 SVGAGI. The CDR3 runs 14 residues. Trimming left V 4 bases short and J 0 bases short, with 7 bases between.

The rearrangement joins TRBV19 to TRBJ1-5; D gene ambiguous. V lost 4 bases and J 0 bases, leaving 13 bases between the germline ends. The V gene's germline CDR1 is LNHDA and CDR2 SQIVND (reference sequence). The CDR3 is 16 amino acids. CDR3 bases: TGTGCCAGTAGTACGTTTGGCGGGGATAGCAATCAGCCCCAGCATTTT. Translation gives CASSTFGGDSNQPQHF.

The chain employs TRBV4-1 and TRBJ1-5; possible D gene TRBD1, 6 bases. The CDR3 loop spans 17 amino acids. The V gene's germline CDR1 is MGHRA and CDR2 YSYEKL. Trimming took 0 bases from V and 3 from J, leaving 15 bases between them. The CDR3 region has the DNA TGCGCCAGCAGCCAAGAGTTTGTCAGGGGTCTCAATCAGCCCCAGCATTTT. It encodes CASSQEFVRGLNQPQHF.

This clone was observed a single time. The CDR3 is CASSLFDRGSPRDSPLHF. CDR3 DNA sequence: TGTGCCAGCAGTTTATTCGACAGGGGTTCGCCACGGGATTCACCCCTCCACTTT. The rearrangement joins TRBV25-1 to TRBJ1-6, with 8 bases fitting TRBD1. The V and J ends lost 5 bases and 8 bases, in that order; junction bases with no gene match: 17. CDR3 length: 18 residues. The germline V gene has CDR1 MGHDK and CDR2 SYGVNS.

The chain couples TRBV5-1 to TRBJ1-2; TRBD1 agrees at 10 bases. The CDR3 length is 18 residues. Per the germline V gene, CDR1 is SGHRS and CDR2 is YFSETQ. V shed 3 bases, J shed 4 bases, and the junction held 15 bases outside the gene matches. The CDR3 coding sequence is TGCGCCAGCAGCTCCCACCAAATGGGACAGGGGTCCATCTATGGCTACACCTTC. This encodes CASSSHQMGQGSIYGYTF.

The V and J genes are TRBV4-3 and TRBJ2-2, with D unclear. The CDR3 length is 14 residues. V was pared by 7 bases and J by 7 bases, with 16 bases between. The germline gives CDR1 LGHNA, CDR2 YSLEER. CDR3 DNA sequence: TGCGCCAGCACCGCGGTCAGAGCATACGGGGAGCTGTTTTTT. As protein: CASTAVRAYGELFF.

This clone was counted between two and nine times. V gene TRBV6-5 combines with J gene TRBJ1-1, with 7 bases matching TRBD1. V lost 6 bases to trimming and J lost 6 bases; unmatched junction nucleotides: 7. Germline V CDR1 and CDR2: MNHEY, SVGAGI. This CDR3 has 13 residues. This chain's CDR3 is CASSTGQQPEAFF. As DNA, the CDR3 is TGTGCCAGCAGCACGGGACAGCAGCCTGAAGCTTTCTTT.

In this sample, this clone turned up a few times. This chain links TRBV2 with TRBJ1-6; 8 bases map to TRBD1. CDR1 and CDR2 (germline): SNHLY, FYNNEI. The ends lost 6 bases at V and 10 bases at J; junction bases unmatched: 14. The length of the CDR3 is 16 residues. The CDR3 region has the DNA TGTGCCAGCAGCGAATACAGGGGGATGCGGGAATCACCCCTCCACTTT. Amino acid sequence: CASSEYRGMRESPLHF.